One and the same sample provided the 10 T cell receptor beta chains below, sequenced in a study of immune cell composition in non-small cell lung cancer. Sequencing used immunoSEQ multiplex PCR; TCRdb keeps in-frame clones, though not all of them. The sample holds under 3,500 clones, 71% seen once. The normal lung sample lay at least 3 cm, and maximally far, from the tumour. The data also belong to a second study, concerning CD4 T cells in lung cancer.

The sequencing input was non-adjacent lung tissue. Receptors originate from a human donor with non-small cell lung cancer.

The rearrangement joins TRBV6-1 to TRBJ2-3; 10 bases fit TRBD2. Trimming removed 0 bases from V and 2 bases from J; junction bases left unmatched: 8. The CDR3 totals 18 residues. CDR1 MNHNS and CDR2 SASEGT come from the germline V gene. Here the CDR3 reads CASSEALQAGGLTDTQYF. In DNA form, the CDR3 reads TGTGCCAGCAGTGAAGCGCTTCAAGCGGGAGGGCTCACAGATACGCAGTATTTT.

This clone is deemed medium-sized. The chain combines TRBV5-1 with TRBJ1-1; a possible D gene is TRBD1 (5 bases). Between the trimmed V and J ends, which lost 0 bases and 3 bases, there was a span of 12 bases. CDR1 SGHRS and CDR2 YFSETQ come from the germline V gene. This CDR3 spans 15 amino acids. CDR3 sequence: CASSLAGTPDTEAFF. As DNA, the CDR3 is TGCGCCAGCAGCTTGGCAGGGACTCCAGACACTGAAGCTTTCTTT.

This chain links TRBV7-9 with TRBJ2-6; 8 bases match TRBD1. Germline V CDR1 and CDR2: SEHNR, FQNEAQ (reference sequence). V was clipped by 4 bases and J by 3 bases; unmatched bases: 5. The CDR3 spans 16 residues. The CDR3 DNA is TGTGCCAGCAGCTCCGCCGGGACAGGTGGGGCCAACGTCCTGACTTTC. It yields the protein CASSSAGTGGANVLTF.

V usage is TRBV7-9 and J usage is TRBJ2-7, with TRBD1 as a possible D gene (5 bases). Germline assignment: CDR1 SEHNR and CDR2 FQNEAQ (reference sequence). The length of the CDR3 is 14 residues. V shed 3 bases and J shed 2 bases, with 11 bases lying between them. The CDR3 here is CASSFLGQAYEQYF. Here the CDR3 DNA reads TGTGCCAGCAGCTTCCTCGGACAAGCCTACGAGCAGTACTTC.

V is TRBV6-9 and J is TRBJ2-7, with 8 bases matching TRBD1. Unmatched junction bases numbered 3, after V lost 6 bases and J lost 8 bases. The CDR3 covers 11 residues. CDR1 and CDR2 (germline): MNHGY, SVAAGI. The CDR3 region has the DNA TGTGCCAGCAGCCAGGGGGCGCAGCAGTACTTC. Its translation is CASSQGAQQYF.

The V call is TRBV7-6, the J call TRBJ2-7; 8 nucleotides align to TRBD1. CDR3 length equals 12 residues. With 6 bases clipped from V and 5 bases from J, the junction kept 3 bases outside the gene matches. From germline, CDR1 is SGHVS and CDR2 FNYEAQ. The CDR3 region has the DNA TGTGCCAGCAGTTGGACAGGGAACGAGCAGTACTTC. Its protein product is CASSWTGNEQYF. The full variable domain, with the rest looked up from reference TRBV7-6 and TRBJ2-7, is GAGVSQSPRYKVTKRGQDVALRCDPISGHVSLYWYRQALGQGPEFLTYFNYEAQQDKSGLPNDRFSAERPEGSISTLTIQRTEQRDSAMYRCASSWTGNEQYFGPGTRLTVT.

This chain connects TRBV19 to TRBJ2-7; possibly TRBD2 for D (5 bases). The germline CDR1 and CDR2 sequences are LNHDA and SQIVND (reference sequence). The CDR3 is 13 amino acids. V lost 3 bases and J 5 bases, leaving 11 bases between the germline ends. CDR3 protein: CASSMALGNEQYF. CDR3 coding DNA: TGTGCCAGTAGTATGGCCCTCGGGAACGAGCAGTACTTC.

J is TRBJ2-3 and V is TRBV10-2; D not resolved. The germline V gene has CDR1 WSHSY and CDR2 SAAADI. The V end was cut by 10 bases, the J end by 6 bases, with 5 bases between. This CDR3 spans 9 amino acids. The CDR3 region has the DNA TGCGCCATCCCGGATACGCAGTATTTT. Translated, it gives CAIPDTQYF.

J is TRBJ2-6 and V is TRBV18; 10 bases map to TRBD1. V was pared by 6 bases and J by 1 base, with 6 bases of the junction left unmatched. From germline, CDR1 is KGHSH and CDR2 LQKENI. The CDR3 length is 17 residues. DNA of the CDR3: TGTGCCAGCTCCCCGGGACAGGGGAATTCTGGGGCCAACGTCCTGACTTTC. Protein sequence: CASSPGQGNSGANVLTF.

This clone was seen once. The chain employs TRBV10-2 and TRBJ2-1; 8 bases match TRBD2. The V gene end was trimmed by 0 bases and the J gene end by 8 bases; junction bases not matched to a gene: 6. The germline V gene has CDR1 WSHSY and CDR2 SAAADI. The CDR3 loop spans 15 amino acids. CDR3 residues: CASSESSGVRYEQFF. The CDR3 DNA reads as TGCGCCAGCAGTGAGTCTAGCGGGGTTAGGTATGAGCAGTTCTTC.